A selection of T cell receptor beta chains follows, all from one sample in a study of Graves' ophthalmopathy and Graves' hyperthyroidism. TCRdb passed the multiplex PCR reads through MiXCR, listing each CDR3 protein once. The repertoire holds about 740,000 distinct CDR3 sequences, with roughly 40% as singletons. The specimen sequenced was peripheral blood. These receptors originate from an adult man with Graves' ophthalmopathy. The CDR3 runs from the conserved cysteine through the conserved F or W. A D gene is named only where the DNA matches it firmly. Expanded clones get a size class; other rows say once, few or many, or leave the size out.

size	V	J	D	CDR3	DNA
few	TRBV6-6	TRBJ2-7	TRBD1	CASGEPGQGGMYEQYF	TGTGCCAGCGGCGAACCGGGACAGGGCGGTATGTACGAGCAGTACTTC
few	TRBV29-1	TRBJ2-7	-	CSLADSYEQYF	TGCAGCTTGGCGGACTCCTACGAGCAGTACTTC
-	TRBV11-1	TRBJ1-2	TRBD1	CASSPGGGHNYGYTF	TGTGCCAGCAGCCCAGGAGGGGGCCATAACTATGGCTACACCTTC
-	TRBV20-1	TRBJ1-6	-	CSARDPGSGYSPLHF	TGCAGTGCTAGAGATCCAGGGTCAGGGTATTCACCCCTCCACTTT
few	TRBV6-5	TRBJ2-5	-	CASSYSFEGSQETQYF	TGTGCCAGCAGTTACTCGTTTGAAGGTTCCCAAGAGACCCAGTACTTC
-	TRBV7-3	TRBJ2-5	-	CASSLTGVQGREETQYF	TGTGCCAGCAGCTTAACTGGGGTTCAGGGTAGGGAAGAGACCCAGTACTTC
-	TRBV27	TRBJ1-6	TRBD1	CASSSRTGVGSPLHF	TGTGCCAGCAGTTCCCGGACAGGGGTAGGATCACCCCTCCACTTT
-	TRBV7-2	TRBJ2-7	-	CASRTLRGASYEQYF	TGTGCCAGCAGAACCCTCAGGGGCGCCTCCTACGAGCAGTACTTC
-	TRBV14	TRBJ2-2	-	CASSQVRTFGELFF	TGTGCCAGCAGCCAAGTTCGTACATTCGGGGAGCTGTTTTTT
few	TRBV5-6	TRBJ1-3	-	CASSLVTGNTIYF	TGTGCCAGCAGCTTGGTGACAGGAAACACCATATATTTT
many	TRBV7-9	TRBJ1-6	-	CASSPGRLNSPLHF	TGTGCCAGCAGCCCGGGTCGACTGAATTCACCCCTCCACTTT
once	TRBV7-7	TRBJ2-2	TRBD2	CASSPRTSGVTGELFF	TGTGCCAGCAGCCCCCGGACTAGCGGGGTCACCGGGGAGCTGTTTTTT
-	TRBV7-2	TRBJ1-1	-	CASIHGPGAEAFF	TGTGCCAGTATCCACGGACCTGGAGCAGAAGCTTTCTTT
many	TRBV15	TRBJ2-5	-	CATSRVTGRGGETQYF	TGTGCCACCAGCAGAGTAACAGGCCGAGGCGGGGAGACCCAGTACTTC
-	TRBV29-1	TRBJ1-1	TRBD1	CSVSRDRGTEAFF	TGCAGCGTGTCCCGGGACAGGGGTACTGAAGCTTTCTTT
once	TRBV7-9	TRBJ2-6	-	CASTGGRSSGANVLTF	TGTGCCAGCACCGGAGGACGATCCTCTGGGGCCAACGTCCTGACTTTC
many	TRBV13	TRBJ2-7	TRBD1	CASSQGQGVGEQYF	TGTGCCAGCAGCCAGGGACAGGGGGTTGGGGAGCAGTACTTC
many	TRBV2	TRBJ1-2	-	CASGNSYGYTF	TGTGCCAGCGGGAACAGTTATGGCTACACCTTC
-	TRBV10-3	TRBJ2-3	TRBD2	CAIRRGTSGGLGTDTQYF	TGTGCCATCAGACGCGGGACTAGCGGGGGCCTAGGTACAGATACGCAGTATTTT
many	TRBV7-6	TRBJ1-2	-	CASSPTTVGGGYTF	TGTGCCAGCAGCCCCACCACGGTCGGAGGTGGCTACACCTTC
-	TRBV25-1	TRBJ2-2	TRBD1	CASRRRGLLENTGELFF	TGTGCCAGCAGACGCAGGGGGCTTCTCGAGAACACCGGGGAGCTGTTTTTT
many	TRBV7-9	TRBJ1-2	TRBD1	CASSFSSGTGINGYTF	TGTGCCAGCAGCTTCAGCTCCGGGACAGGGATCAATGGCTACACCTTC
few	TRBV14	TRBJ1-2	TRBD1	CASSPEWGQGYTF	TGTGCCAGCAGCCCAGAATGGGGACAGGGCTACACCTTC
-	TRBV11-1	TRBJ2-2	-	CAWMALGGTGELFF	TGTGCCTGGATGGCCCTTGGCGGTACCGGGGAGCTGTTTTTT
-	TRBV19	TRBJ2-2	-	CASSKSGTGELFF	TGTGCCAGTAGTAAGTCAGGGACCGGGGAGCTGTTTTTT
-	TRBV20-1	TRBJ2-7	TRBD1	CSAPGQGGNEQYF	TGCAGTGCTCCTGGACAGGGTGGCAACGAGCAGTACTTC
-	TRBV28	TRBJ1-1	-	CASTPGRINTEAFF	TGTGCCAGCACACCCGGACGGATAAACACTGAAGCTTTCTTT
-	TRBV5-4	TRBJ2-5	TRBD2	CASSRGGPLETQYF	TGTGCCAGCAGTCGGGGGGGCCCGCTGGAGACCCAGTACTTC
many	TRBV10-1	TRBJ2-2	TRBD2	CATKSTSGGELFF	TGCGCCACCAAATCGACTAGCGGGGGGGAGCTGTTTTTT
-	TRBV6-1	TRBJ2-7	TRBD2	CASGRSGTSSYEQYF	TGTGCCAGCGGGAGAAGCGGGACTAGTTCGTACGAGCAGTACTTC
few	TRBV10-3	TRBJ2-6	TRBD1	CATTDRDESGANVLTF	TGTGCTACAACCGACAGGGACGAATCTGGGGCCAACGTCCTGACTTTC
few	TRBV19	TRBJ1-6	-	CASRRQTKVYNSPLHF	TGTGCCAGTAGAAGACAGACCAAAGTCTATAATTCACCCCTCCACTTT
-	TRBV7-4	TRBJ1-2	-	CASSLTSLGGYTF	TGTGCCAGCAGCTTGACTAGCCTTGGGGGCTACACCTTC
many	TRBV4-1	TRBJ1-2	TRBD1	CASSHRTGDGYTF	TGCGCCAGCAGCCATAGGACAGGGGATGGCTACACCTTC
many	TRBV2	TRBJ1-4	-	CASSPRVGANEKLFF	TGTGCCAGCAGTCCACGGGTCGGTGCTAATGAAAAACTGTTTTTT
-	TRBV10-3	TRBJ2-6	TRBD1	CASSPGTGGLGANVLTF	TGTGCCAGCTCGCCGGGGACAGGGGGCCTTGGGGCCAACGTCCTGACTTTC
once	TRBV7-9	TRBJ2-3	TRBD2	CASSSPGTSITDTQYF	TGTGCCAGCAGCTCCCCTGGGACTAGCATCACAGATACGCAGTATTTT
many	TRBV7-9	TRBJ1-6	-	CASSLSGRTEPLHF	TGTGCCAGCAGCTTGTCGGGCCGCACAGAGCCCCTCCACTTT
few	TRBV20-1	TRBJ2-7	-	CSAPGTSNSYEQYF	TGCAGTGCCCCCGGGACATCAAACTCCTACGAGCAGTACTTC
-	TRBV12-3/TRBV12-4	TRBJ2-5	TRBD1	CASNPTGSTQETQYF	TGTGCCAGCAACCCGACAGGGTCCACCCAAGAGACCCAGTACTTC
-	TRBV6-2/TRBV6-3	TRBJ2-7	TRBD1	CASSSDRGDDEQYF	TGTGCCAGCAGTTCGGACAGGGGCGACGACGAGCAGTACTTC
many	TRBV29-1	TRBJ2-7	TRBD1	CSVAQGAYEQYF	TGCAGCGTTGCCCAGGGGGCCTACGAGCAGTACTTC
few	TRBV20-1	TRBJ2-7	TRBD2	CSARGLADSYEQYF	TGCAGTGCGAGAGGACTAGCGGACTCCTACGAGCAGTACTTC
-	TRBV29-1	TRBJ2-7	TRBD2	CSVVTSDEQYF	TGCAGCGTTGTGACTAGCGACGAGCAGTACTTC
many	TRBV10-3	TRBJ1-1	-	CAIRTRDTEAFF	TGTGCCATCAGGACCAGGGACACTGAAGCTTTCTTT
many	TRBV10-1	TRBJ2-7	TRBD2	CASSLSGSAHEQYF	TGCGCCAGCAGTTTAAGCGGGAGTGCCCACGAGCAGTACTTC
-	TRBV7-6	TRBJ1-2	TRBD1	CASSQEESRGNYGYTF	TGTGCCAGCAGCCAAGAAGAAAGCAGGGGGAACTATGGCTACACCTTC
many	TRBV7-9	TRBJ1-6	-	CASSLAGGDSPLHF	TGTGCCAGCAGCTTGGCAGGCGGCGATTCACCCCTCCACTTT
few	TRBV6-2/TRBV6-3	TRBJ2-7	TRBD1	CAISRDRVFHEQYF	TGTGCCATCTCCCGGGACAGGGTGTTCCACGAGCAGTACTTC
many	TRBV10-1	TRBJ1-4	-	CASKPSGSEKLFF	TGCGCCAGCAAACCCTCCGGGAGCGAAAAACTGTTTTTT
-	TRBV9	TRBJ2-7	-	CASSVDVSYEQYF	TGTGCCAGCAGCGTGGACGTCTCCTACGAGCAGTACTTC
many	TRBV10-2	TRBJ1-2	TRBD1	CASRRDRAYGYTF	TGCGCCAGCAGGAGGGACAGGGCCTATGGCTACACCTTC
-	TRBV29-1	TRBJ1-1	-	CSTTLGTEAFF	TGCAGCACAACACTGGGTACTGAAGCTTTCTTT
-	TRBV19	TRBJ1-3	TRBD1	CASTDDRASGNTIYF	TGTGCCAGTACCGATGACAGGGCCTCTGGAAACACCATATATTTT